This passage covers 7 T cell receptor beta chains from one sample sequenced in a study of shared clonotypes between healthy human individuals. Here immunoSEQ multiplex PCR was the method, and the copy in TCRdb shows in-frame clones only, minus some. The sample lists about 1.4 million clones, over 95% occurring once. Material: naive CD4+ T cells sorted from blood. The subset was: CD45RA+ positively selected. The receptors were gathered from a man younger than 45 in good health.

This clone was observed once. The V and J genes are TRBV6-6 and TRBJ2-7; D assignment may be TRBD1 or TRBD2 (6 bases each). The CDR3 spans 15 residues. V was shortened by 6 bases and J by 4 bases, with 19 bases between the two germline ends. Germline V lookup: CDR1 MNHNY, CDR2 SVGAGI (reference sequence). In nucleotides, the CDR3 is TGTGCCAGCAGCAATAACCCCAGGGGAGGTTACGAGCAGTACTTC. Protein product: CASSNNPRGGYEQYF.

The CDR3: CASSFLSSGVYNEQFF. The CDR3, as DNA: TGCGCCAGCAGCTTTTTAAGTAGCGGAGTTTACAATGAGCAGTTCTTC. The chain uses TRBV5-1 and TRBJ2-1; TRBD2 might be the D (6 bases). Per the germline V gene, CDR1 is SGHRS and CDR2 is YFSETQ. V lost 2 bases, J lost 4 bases, and 16 bases lay in between. The CDR3 runs 16 residues.

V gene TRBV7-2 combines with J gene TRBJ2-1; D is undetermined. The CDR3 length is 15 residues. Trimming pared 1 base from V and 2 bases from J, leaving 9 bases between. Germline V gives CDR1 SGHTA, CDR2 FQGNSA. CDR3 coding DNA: TGTGCCAGCAGCTTAGAACTTAGCACCTACAATGAGCAGTTCTTC. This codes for CASSLELSTYNEQFF.

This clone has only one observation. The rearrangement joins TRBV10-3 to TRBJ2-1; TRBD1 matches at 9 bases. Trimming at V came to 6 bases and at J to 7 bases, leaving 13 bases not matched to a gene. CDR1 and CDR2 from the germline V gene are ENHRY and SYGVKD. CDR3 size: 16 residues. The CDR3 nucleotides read TGTGCCATCAGGTCCCGGGACAGGGAAGGTAGGAATGAGCAGTTCTTC. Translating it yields CAIRSRDREGRNEQFF.

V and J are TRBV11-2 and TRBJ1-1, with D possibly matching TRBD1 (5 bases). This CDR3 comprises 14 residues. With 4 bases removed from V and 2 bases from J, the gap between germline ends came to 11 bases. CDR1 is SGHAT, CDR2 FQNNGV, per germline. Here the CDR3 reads CASSSGLPNTEAFF. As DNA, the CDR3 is TGTGCCAGCAGCTCGGGACTTCCTAACACTGAAGCTTTCTTT.

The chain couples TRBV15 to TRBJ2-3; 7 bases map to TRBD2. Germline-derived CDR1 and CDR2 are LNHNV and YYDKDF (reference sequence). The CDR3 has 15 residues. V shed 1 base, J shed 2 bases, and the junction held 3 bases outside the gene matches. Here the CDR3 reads CATSRGLADTDTQYF. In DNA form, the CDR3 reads TGTGCCACCAGCAGAGGCCTAGCGGACACAGATACGCAGTATTTT.

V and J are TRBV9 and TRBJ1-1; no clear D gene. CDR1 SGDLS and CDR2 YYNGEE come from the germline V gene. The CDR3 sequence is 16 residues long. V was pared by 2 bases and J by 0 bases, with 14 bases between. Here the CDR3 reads CASSVMGAEMNTEAFF. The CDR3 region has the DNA TGTGCCAGCAGCGTGATGGGAGCTGAAATGAACACTGAAGCTTTCTTT. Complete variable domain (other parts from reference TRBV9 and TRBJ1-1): DSGVTQTPKHLITATGQRVTLRCSPRSGDLSVYWYQQSLDQGLQFLIQYYNGEERAKGNILERFSAQQFPDLHSELNLSSLELGDSALYFCASSVMGAEMNTEAFFGQGTRLTVV.